These 4 T cell receptor beta chains originate from one sample sequenced in a study of cytomegalovirus exposure and HLA in healthy donors (dated by TCRdb to between 2016 and 2019). Preparation of the library involved the immunoSEQ multiplex PCR assay. For the multiplex PCR, a mixture combining 60 forward primers for TCR Vbeta segments and 13 reverse primers for TCR Jbeta segments was used. TCRdb carries this immuneACCESS record with in-frame sequences only. Its versions omit some clonotypes, under half of them owing to an unresolved V gene in the studies checked, with the rest unexplained. In this sample the table shows roughly 180,000 clones, 70% to 85% of which occur a single time. The top ten constitute under 5% of the sample. Sequenced: PBMCs. Receptors originate from a man between 18 and 35 years old in good health and CMV-seronegative.

J is TRBJ2-2 and V is TRBV29-1, with 11 nucleotides matching TRBD2. With 4 bases clipped from V and 4 bases from J, the junction kept 5 bases outside the gene matches. The CDR3 runs 15 residues. CDR1 and CDR2 (germline): SQVTM, ANQGSEA. CDR3 nucleotides: TGCAGCGTTGGTAGCGGGGGGGCGGGCACCGGGGAGCTGTTTTTT. Amino acids: CSVGSGGAGTGELFF.

This chain connects TRBV4-2 to TRBJ2-5; D may be TRBD2 (6 bases). With 1 base removed from V and 4 bases from J, the gap between germline ends came to 13 bases. The CDR3 runs to 15 residues. Looked up from germline, CDR1 is LGHNA and CDR2 is YNFKEQ. The CDR3 spells CASSQVGGAGETQYF. The CDR3 DNA reads as TGTGCCAGCAGCCAAGTCGGAGGGGCTGGAGAGACCCAGTACTTC.

The J gene is TRBJ2-1, the V gene TRBV5-1, with 12 bases matching TRBD2. With V trimmed by 1 base and J by 6 bases, 5 bases remained unmatched. Per germline, CDR1 SGHRS and CDR2 YFSETQ. This CDR3 region has 16 residues. The CDR3 DNA follows: TGCGCCAGCAGCTTGCTTCTAGCGGGAGGGTTCAATGAGCAGTTCTTC. Its protein product is CASSLLLAGGFNEQFF.

The rearrangement joins TRBV19 to TRBJ1-5; the match to TRBD1 covers 10 bases. The V gene end was trimmed by 2 bases and the J gene end by 5 bases; junction bases not matched to a gene: 6. The CDR3 runs to 16 residues. Germline V CDR1 and CDR2: LNHDA, SQIVND (reference sequence). The CDR3 bases are TGTGCCAGTAGTATAAAGGGACAGGGGTATGATCAGCCCCAGCATTTT. It codes for CASSIKGQGYDQPQHF.